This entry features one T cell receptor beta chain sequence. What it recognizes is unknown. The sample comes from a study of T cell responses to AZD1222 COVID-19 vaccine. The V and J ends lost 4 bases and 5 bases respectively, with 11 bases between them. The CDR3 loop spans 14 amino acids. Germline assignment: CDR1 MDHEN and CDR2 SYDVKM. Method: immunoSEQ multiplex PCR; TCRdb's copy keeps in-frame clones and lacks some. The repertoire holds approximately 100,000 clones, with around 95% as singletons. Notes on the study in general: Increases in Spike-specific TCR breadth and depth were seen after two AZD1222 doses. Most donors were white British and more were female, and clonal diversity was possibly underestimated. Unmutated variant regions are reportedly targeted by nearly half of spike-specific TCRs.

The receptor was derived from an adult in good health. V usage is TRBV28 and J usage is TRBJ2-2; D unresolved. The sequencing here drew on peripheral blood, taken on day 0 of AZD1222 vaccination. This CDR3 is CASSSRPGTGELFF. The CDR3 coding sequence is TGTGCCAGCAGTTCCAGACCGGGTACCGGGGAGCTGTTTTTT.